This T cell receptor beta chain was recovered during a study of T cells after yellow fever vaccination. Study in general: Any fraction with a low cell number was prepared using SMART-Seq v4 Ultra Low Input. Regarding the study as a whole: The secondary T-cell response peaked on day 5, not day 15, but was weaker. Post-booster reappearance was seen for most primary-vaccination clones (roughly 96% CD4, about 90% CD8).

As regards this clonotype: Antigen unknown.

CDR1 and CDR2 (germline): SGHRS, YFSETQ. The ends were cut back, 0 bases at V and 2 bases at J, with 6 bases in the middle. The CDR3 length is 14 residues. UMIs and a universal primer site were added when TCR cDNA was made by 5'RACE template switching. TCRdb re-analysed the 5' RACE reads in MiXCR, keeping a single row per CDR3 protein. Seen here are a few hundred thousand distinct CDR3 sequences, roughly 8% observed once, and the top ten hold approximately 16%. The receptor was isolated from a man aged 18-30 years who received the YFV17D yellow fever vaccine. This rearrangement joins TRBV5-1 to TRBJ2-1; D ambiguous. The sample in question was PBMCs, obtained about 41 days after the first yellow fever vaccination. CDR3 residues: CASSLVRPYNEQFF. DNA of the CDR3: TGCGCCAGCAGCTTGGTGAGGCCCTACAATGAGCAGTTCTTC.